These T cell receptor beta chains were read from a single sample in a study of T cells in Graves' hyperthyroidism and ophthalmopathy. TCRdb passed the multiplex PCR reads through MiXCR, listing each CDR3 protein once. The table lists roughly 400,000 distinct CDR3 sequences, over 12% of them singletons. The specimen was blood. These receptors originate from a man between 45 and 60 years old with Graves' ophthalmopathy. Each CDR3 is given with its conserved first and last residue. Fields, in order: D gene, J gene, clone size, V gene, CDR3 protein, CDR3 DNA. D genes are given only for firm matches. Expanded clones get a size class; other rows say once, few or many, or leave the size out.

TRBD1	TRBJ2-2	NA	TRBV5-6	CASSWDRGTGELFF	TGTGCCAGCAGCTGGGACAGGGGCACCGGGGAGCTGTTTTTT
NA	TRBJ1-4	many	TRBV11-2	CASSDGPREKLFF	TGTGCCAGCAGCGACGGGCCTAGAGAAAAACTGTTTTTT
TRBD1	TRBJ2-7	few	TRBV28	CASNLRGTHEQYF	TGTGCCAGCAACCTCAGGGGGACCCACGAGCAGTACTTC
NA	TRBJ2-1	many	TRBV11-2	CASSFIRGDNEQFF	TGTGCCAGCAGCTTTATCCGGGGAGACAATGAGCAGTTCTTC
NA	TRBJ2-7	many	TRBV7-2	CASSPGTRSSYEQYF	TGTGCCAGCAGCCCCGGGACTCGAAGCTCCTACGAGCAGTACTTC
TRBD2	TRBJ2-1	many	TRBV2	CASRVTSGRNNEQFF	TGTGCCAGCAGGGTGACTAGCGGGAGGAACAATGAGCAGTTCTTC
TRBD2	TRBJ2-1	NA	TRBV19	CASSNRGGVSNEQFF	TGTGCCAGTAGTAACCGGGGGGGAGTGAGCAATGAGCAGTTCTTC
TRBD1	TRBJ2-1	NA	TRBV6-2/TRBV6-3	CASSLNRGHYNEQFF	TGTGCCAGCAGTTTAAACAGGGGTCACTACAATGAGCAGTTCTTC
NA	TRBJ2-7	few	TRBV28	CASSLPGPSSYEQYF	TGTGCCAGCAGTTTACCCGGGCCCAGCTCCTACGAGCAGTACTTC
NA	TRBJ2-7	few	TRBV28	CASSYPGVPEQYF	TGTGCCAGCAGTTATCCGGGCGTACCCGAGCAGTACTTC
TRBD2	TRBJ2-5	many	TRBV2	CASSEWTSGRDKTQYF	TGTGCCAGCAGTGAATGGACTAGCGGGAGAGACAAGACCCAGTACTTC
NA	TRBJ2-5	few	TRBV29-1	CSVEPRDSKYQETQYF	TGCAGCGTCGAGCCCCGGGATTCCAAGTACCAAGAGACCCAGTACTTC
TRBD1	TRBJ2-1	many	TRBV18	CASSTSPGQRYNEQFF	TGTGCCAGCTCCACGTCTCCGGGACAGAGATACAATGAGCAGTTCTTC
NA	TRBJ1-5	many	TRBV12-3/TRBV12-4	CASSPRTGANQPQHF	TGTGCCAGCAGCCCCCGGACTGGGGCAAATCAGCCCCAGCATTTT
NA	TRBJ2-7	many	TRBV5-1	CASSLSTGTYEQYF	TGCGCCAGCAGCTTGAGTACGGGCACCTACGAGCAGTACTTC
NA	TRBJ2-3	many	TRBV11-1	CASSFLATFADTQYF	TGTGCCAGCAGCTTTCTGGCTACGTTCGCAGATACGCAGTATTTT
TRBD1	TRBJ2-6	many	TRBV24-1	CATSDWGTGRGANVLTF	TGTGCCACCAGTGATTGGGGGACAGGGCGCGGGGCCAACGTCCTGACTTTC
NA	TRBJ2-2	few	TRBV25-1	CASSDFIIGHGGELFF	TGTGCCAGCAGTGATTTCATAATAGGTCACGGCGGGGAGCTGTTTTTT